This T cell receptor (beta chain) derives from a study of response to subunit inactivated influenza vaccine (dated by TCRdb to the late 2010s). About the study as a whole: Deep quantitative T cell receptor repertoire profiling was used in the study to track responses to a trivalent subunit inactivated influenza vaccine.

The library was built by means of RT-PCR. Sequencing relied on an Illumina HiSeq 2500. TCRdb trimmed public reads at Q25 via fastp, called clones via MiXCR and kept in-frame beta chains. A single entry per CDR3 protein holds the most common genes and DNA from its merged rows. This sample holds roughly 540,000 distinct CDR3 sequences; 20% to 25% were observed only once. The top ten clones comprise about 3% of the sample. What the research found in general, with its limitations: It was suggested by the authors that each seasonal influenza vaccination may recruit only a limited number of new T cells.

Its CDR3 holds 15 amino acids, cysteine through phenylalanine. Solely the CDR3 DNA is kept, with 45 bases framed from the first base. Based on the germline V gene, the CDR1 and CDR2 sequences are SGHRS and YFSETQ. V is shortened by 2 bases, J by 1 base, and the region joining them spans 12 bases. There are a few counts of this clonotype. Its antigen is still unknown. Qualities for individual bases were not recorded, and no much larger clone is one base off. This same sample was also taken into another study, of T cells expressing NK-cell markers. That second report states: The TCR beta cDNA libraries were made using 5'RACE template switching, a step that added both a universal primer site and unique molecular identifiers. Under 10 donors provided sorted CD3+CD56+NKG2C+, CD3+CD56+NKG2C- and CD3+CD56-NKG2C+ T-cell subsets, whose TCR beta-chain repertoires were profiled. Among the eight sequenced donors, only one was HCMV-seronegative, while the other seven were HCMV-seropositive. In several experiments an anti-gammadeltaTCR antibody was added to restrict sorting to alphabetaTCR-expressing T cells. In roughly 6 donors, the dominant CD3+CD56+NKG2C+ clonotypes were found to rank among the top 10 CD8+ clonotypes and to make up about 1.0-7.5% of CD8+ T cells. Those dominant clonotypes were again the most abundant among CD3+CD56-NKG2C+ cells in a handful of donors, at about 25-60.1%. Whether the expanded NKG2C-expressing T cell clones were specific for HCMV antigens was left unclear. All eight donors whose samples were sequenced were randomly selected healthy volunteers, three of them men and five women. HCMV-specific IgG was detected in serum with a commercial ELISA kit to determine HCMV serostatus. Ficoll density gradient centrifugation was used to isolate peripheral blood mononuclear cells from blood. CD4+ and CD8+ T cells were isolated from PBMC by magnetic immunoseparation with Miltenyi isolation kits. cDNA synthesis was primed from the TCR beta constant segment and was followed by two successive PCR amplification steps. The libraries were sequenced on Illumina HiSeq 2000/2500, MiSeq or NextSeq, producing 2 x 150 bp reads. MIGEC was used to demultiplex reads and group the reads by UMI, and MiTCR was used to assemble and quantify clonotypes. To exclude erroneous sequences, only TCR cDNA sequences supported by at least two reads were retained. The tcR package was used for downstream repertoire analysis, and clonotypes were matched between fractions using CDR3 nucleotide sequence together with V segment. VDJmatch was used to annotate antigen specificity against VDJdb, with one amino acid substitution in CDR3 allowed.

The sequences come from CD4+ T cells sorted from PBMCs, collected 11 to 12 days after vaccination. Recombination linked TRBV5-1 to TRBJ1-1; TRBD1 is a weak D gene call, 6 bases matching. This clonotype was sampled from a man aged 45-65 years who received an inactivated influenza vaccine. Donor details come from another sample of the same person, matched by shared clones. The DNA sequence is TGCGCCAGCAGCTTCCTGGGACACCCGAACACTGAAGCTTTCTTT. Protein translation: CASSFLGHPNTEAFF.